This passage covers 7 T cell receptor beta chains from one sample sequenced in a study of T cell repertoires in cytomegalovirus infection. TCRdb reprocessed the reads via MiXCR and lists one record per CDR3 protein. The repertoire consists of roughly 280,000 distinct CDR3 sequences, with roughly 9% occurring once and the leading ten covering roughly 15%. Sequencing input: PBMCs. The receptor source for this set is a human donor in good health (CMV status not recorded). Some clones in this sample may be carry-over from other donors' samples.

In this sample, this clonotype turned up many times. This chain joins TRBV15 and TRBJ1-1; D is possibly TRBD1 (5 bases). With 0 bases removed from V and 0 bases from J, the gap between germline ends came to 8 bases. CDR1 LNHNV and CDR2 YYDKDF come from the germline V gene (reference sequence). This CDR3 has 15 amino acids. For the CDR3, the DNA is TGTGCCACCAGCAGAGACAGGGTCCTGAACACTGAAGCTTTCTTT. Translation: CATSRDRVLNTEAFF.

This clonotype came up a few times. The chain recombines TRBV20-1 with TRBJ2-3; no firm D call. CDR1 and CDR2 (germline): DFQATT, SNEGSKA (reference sequence). Deletions cut 0 bases from V and 0 bases from J, with 13 bases between. The CDR3 length is 16 residues. The CDR3 sequence is CSARDIRAQSTDTQYF. In nucleotides, the CDR3 is TGCAGTGCTAGAGATATTAGGGCTCAAAGCACAGATACGCAGTATTTT.

The chain couples TRBV6-1 to TRBJ2-5; 7 bases agree with TRBD1. There are 12 residues in the CDR3. The ends lost 9 bases at V and 3 bases at J; junction bases unmatched: 4. Per the germline V gene, CDR1 is MNHNS and CDR2 is SASEGT. The CDR3 coding sequence is TGTGCCAGAGTGGGACAGAAAGAGACCCAGTACTTC. Translated: CARVGQKETQYF.

This clonotype was seen more than once but under ten times. V gene TRBV12-3 or TRBV12-4 combines with J gene TRBJ1-5; D gene ambiguous. V was trimmed by 4 bases and J by 7 bases, leaving 14 bases between them. This CDR3 is 14 amino acids long. As DNA, the CDR3 is TGTGCCAGCAGTTCGGGGATCTTCAACCAGCCCCAGCATTTT. Translating it yields CASSSGIFNQPQHF.

This clonotype was detected many times. The chain couples TRBV5-1 to TRBJ1-2; no clear D gene. This CDR3 has 16 amino acids. Germline CDR1 is SGHRS and CDR2 is YFSETQ. The V and J ends lost 0 bases and 0 bases respectively, with 12 bases between them. The CDR3 nucleotides read TGCGCCAGCAGCTTGGCAGGACGGATTACTAACTATGGCTACACCTTC. This translates into CASSLAGRITNYGYTF.

The CDR3 DNA reads TGTGCCAGTAGTAAAAGACAGGTTCCTAGCACAGATACGCAGTATTTT. Encoded protein: CASSKRQVPSTDTQYF. The chain links TRBV19 to TRBJ2-3, with a weak D call TRBD1 (6 bases). V lost 4 bases and J lost 0, with 14 bases in between. The CDR3 is 16 residues long. Germline V gene data show CDR1 as LNHDA and CDR2 as SQIVND (reference sequence). The whole variable domain, remainder taken from reference TRBV19 and TRBJ2-3, is DGGITQSPKYLFRKEGQNVTLSCEQNLNHDAMYWYRQDPGQGLRLIYYSQIVNDFQKGDIAEGYSVSREKKESFPLTVTSAQKNPTAFYLCASSKRQVPSTDTQYFGPGTRLTVL.

In its sample, this clonotype was seen many times. The chain couples TRBV12-3 or TRBV12-4 to TRBJ1-1; tentative D call: TRBD1 (5 bases). The ends were cut back, 8 bases at V and 1 base at J, with 14 bases in the middle. The CDR3 loop spans 14 amino acids. The CDR3 loop is CASGKWGENTEAFF. CDR3 nucleotide sequence: TGTGCCAGCGGGAAATGGGGGGAGAACACTGAAGCTTTCTTT.